This T cell receptor beta chain was sequenced in a study of graft-versus-host responses after intestinal transplantation. Produced via immunoSEQ multiplex PCR; TCRdb's table is partial and in-frame only. The repertoire consists of approximately 14,000 clones, with 70% occurring once and the leading ten covering over 20%. Intraepithelial and lamina propria lymphocytes were freed from processed graft tissue. CDR1 SGHTA and CDR2 FQGNSA come from the germline V gene. The CDR3 consists of 16 residues. The V gene lost 6 bases and the J gene lost 1 base, with 13 bases spanning the gap. The rearrangement links TRBV7-2 to TRBJ1-6; D not certain. This receptor was identified in a human patient who received an intestinal transplant, so some T cells may come from the graft donor. The specimen comprised ileum tissue, sampled around 720 days after intestinal transplantation. The CDR3, as DNA: TGTGCCAGCAGGTTCATCCCAGGATCCTATAATTCACCCCTCCACTTT. This encodes CASRFIPGSYNSPLHF.